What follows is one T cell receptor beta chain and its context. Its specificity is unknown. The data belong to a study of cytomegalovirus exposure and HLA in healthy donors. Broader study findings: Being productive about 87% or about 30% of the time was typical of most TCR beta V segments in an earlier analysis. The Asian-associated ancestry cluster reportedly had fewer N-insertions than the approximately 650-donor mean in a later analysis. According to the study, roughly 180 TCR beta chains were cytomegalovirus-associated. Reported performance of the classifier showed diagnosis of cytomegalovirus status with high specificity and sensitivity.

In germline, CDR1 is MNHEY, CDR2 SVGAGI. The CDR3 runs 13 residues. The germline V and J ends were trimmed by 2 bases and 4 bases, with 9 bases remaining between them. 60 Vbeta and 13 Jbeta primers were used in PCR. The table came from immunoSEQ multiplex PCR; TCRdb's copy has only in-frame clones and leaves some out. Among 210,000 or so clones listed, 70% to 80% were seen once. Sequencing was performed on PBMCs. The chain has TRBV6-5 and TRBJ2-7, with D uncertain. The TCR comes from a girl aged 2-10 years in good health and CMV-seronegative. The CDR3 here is CASSYLLSYEQYF. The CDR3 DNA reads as TGTGCCAGCAGTTACCTCCTTTCTTACGAGCAGTACTTC.